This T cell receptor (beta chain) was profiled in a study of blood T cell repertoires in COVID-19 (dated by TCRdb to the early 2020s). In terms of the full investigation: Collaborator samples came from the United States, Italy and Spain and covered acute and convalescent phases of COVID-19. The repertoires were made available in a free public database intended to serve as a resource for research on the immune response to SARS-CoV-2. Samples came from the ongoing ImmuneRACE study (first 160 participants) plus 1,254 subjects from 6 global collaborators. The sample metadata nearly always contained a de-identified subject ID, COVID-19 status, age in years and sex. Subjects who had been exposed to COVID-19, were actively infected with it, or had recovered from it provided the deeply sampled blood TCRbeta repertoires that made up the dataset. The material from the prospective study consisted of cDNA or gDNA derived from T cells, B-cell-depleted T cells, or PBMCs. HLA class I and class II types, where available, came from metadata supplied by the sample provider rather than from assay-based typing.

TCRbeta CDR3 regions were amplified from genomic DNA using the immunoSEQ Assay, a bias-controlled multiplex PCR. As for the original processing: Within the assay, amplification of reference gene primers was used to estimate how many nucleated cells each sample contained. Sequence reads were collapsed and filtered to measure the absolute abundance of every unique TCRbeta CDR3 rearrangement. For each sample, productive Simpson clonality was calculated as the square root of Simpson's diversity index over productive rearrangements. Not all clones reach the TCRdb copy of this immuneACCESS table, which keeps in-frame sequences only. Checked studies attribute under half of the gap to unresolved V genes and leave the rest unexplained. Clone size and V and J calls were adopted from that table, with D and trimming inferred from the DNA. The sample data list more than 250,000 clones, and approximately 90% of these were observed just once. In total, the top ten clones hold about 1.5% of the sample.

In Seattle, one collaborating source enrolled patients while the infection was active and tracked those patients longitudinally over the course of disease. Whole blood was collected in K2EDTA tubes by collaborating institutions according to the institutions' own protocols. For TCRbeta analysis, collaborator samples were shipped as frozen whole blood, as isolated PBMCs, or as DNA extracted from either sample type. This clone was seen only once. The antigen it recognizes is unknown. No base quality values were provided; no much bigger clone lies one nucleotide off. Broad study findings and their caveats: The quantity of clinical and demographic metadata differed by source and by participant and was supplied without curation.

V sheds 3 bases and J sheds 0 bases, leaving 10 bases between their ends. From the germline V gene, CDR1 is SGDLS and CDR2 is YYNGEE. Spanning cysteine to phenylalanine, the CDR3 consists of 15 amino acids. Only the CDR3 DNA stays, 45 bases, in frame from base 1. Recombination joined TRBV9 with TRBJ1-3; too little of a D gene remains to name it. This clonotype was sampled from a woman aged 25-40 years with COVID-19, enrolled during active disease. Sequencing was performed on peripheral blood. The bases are TGTGCCAGCAGCGAAACAGTCTACTCTGGAAACACCATATATTTT. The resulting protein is CASSETVYSGNTIYF.